This T cell receptor beta chain was captured by sequencing in a study of T cell changes during pregnancy in multiple sclerosis. The CDR3 extends over 17 amino acids. The V gene end was trimmed by 0 bases and the J gene end by 4 bases; junction bases not matched to a gene: 10. Per germline, CDR1 SGHVS and CDR2 FNYEAQ. The method was immunoSEQ multiplex PCR; TCRdb's version includes in-frame clones alone and lacks a portion of them. The sample contains fewer than 15,000 clones, 86% of which appear only once. Here the sequenced sample was CD8+ T cells from peripheral blood mononuclear cells, taken in the first trimester of pregnancy. The sequence was obtained from a female donor with multiple sclerosis, enrolled in a pregnancy study. The chain employs TRBV7-6 and TRBJ1-1; TRBD1 matches 8 bases. The CDR3 loop reads CASSLAGQGEGSTEAFF. The CDR3 DNA reads as TGTGCCAGCAGCTTAGCTGGACAGGGCGAGGGAAGCACTGAAGCTTTCTTT.